This TCR beta chain was captured by sequencing in a study of PD-1 blockade in classical Hodgkin lymphoma. Assay used: immunoSEQ multiplex PCR; TCRdb lists only in-frame clones, some missing. Of roughly 150,000 clones in the sample, 78% were seen once. J gave up 8 bases and V 6 bases, and 6 bases lay outside the gene matches. The germline CDR1 and CDR2 sequences are DFQATT and SNEGSKA (reference sequence). The CDR3 consists of 11 residues. In every patient, relapse followed autologous stem cell transplantation, while exposure to brentuximab vedotin differed. The clonotype originates from a human donor with classical Hodgkin lymphoma. V gene TRBV20-1 combines with J gene TRBJ1-2; the match to TRBD1 covers 7 bases. The sample was peripheral blood mononuclear cells (PBMCs), taken before the second cycle of nivolumab. The CDR3 here is CSATTGLGYTF. The CDR3 DNA sequence: TGCAGTGCGACGACAGGGCTGGGCTACACCTTC.